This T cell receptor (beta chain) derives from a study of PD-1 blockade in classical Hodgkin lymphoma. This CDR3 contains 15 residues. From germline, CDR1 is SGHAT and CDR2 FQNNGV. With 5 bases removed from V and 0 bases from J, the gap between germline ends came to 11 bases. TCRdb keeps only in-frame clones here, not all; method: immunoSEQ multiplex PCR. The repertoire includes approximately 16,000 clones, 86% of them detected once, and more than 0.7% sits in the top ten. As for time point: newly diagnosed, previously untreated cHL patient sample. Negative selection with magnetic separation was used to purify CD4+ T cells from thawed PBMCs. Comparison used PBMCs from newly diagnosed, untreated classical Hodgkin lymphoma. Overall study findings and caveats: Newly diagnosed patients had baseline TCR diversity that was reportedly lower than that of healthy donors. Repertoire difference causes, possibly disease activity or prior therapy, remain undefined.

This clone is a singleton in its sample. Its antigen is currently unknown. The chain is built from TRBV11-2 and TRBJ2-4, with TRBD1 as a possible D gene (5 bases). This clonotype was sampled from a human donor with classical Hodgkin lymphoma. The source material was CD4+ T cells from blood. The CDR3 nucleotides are TGTGCCAGCAGCCCCCCGACAGTAGCCAAAAACATTCAGTACTTC. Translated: CASSPPTVAKNIQYF.